These 10 T cell receptor beta chains originate from one sample sequenced in a study of blood T cells in healthy people across ages. PCR was performed a second time for 7 to 11 cycles using a sample-barcoded 5' primer and a J-beta primer mix. Using its own MiXCR run on the 5' RACE reads, TCRdb lists one record per CDR3 protein. The data show around 1,100,000 distinct CDR3 sequences, about two fifths seen once. The sequencing input was blood. The receptors come from a man aged 18 to 29 in good health.

This clonotype was seen more than once but under ten times. The rearrangement joins TRBV28 to TRBJ1-2; no reliable D call. The CDR3 is 11 amino acids. The germline V gene encodes CDR1 MDHEN and CDR2 SYDVKM. Deletions cut 11 bases from V and 6 bases from J, with 13 bases between. CDR3 in DNA: TGTGCCGGGAAGGCCCTAGATGGCTACACCTTC. Protein sequence: CAGKALDGYTF.

Comments on this clonotype: Given a much more abundant clone one base away, this may be a read error. The chain combines TRBV6-1 with TRBJ2-3, with 7 bases identical to TRBD1. Looked up from germline, CDR1 is MNHNS and CDR2 is SASEGT. This CDR3 is 15 amino acids long. Trimming took 6 bases from V and 5 from J; bases not matched to a gene: 11. CDR3 in amino acids: CASRTTGAGIDTQYF. DNA of the CDR3: TGTGCCAGCAGGACTACAGGGGCTGGCATAGATACGCAGTATTTT.

The count of this clonotype is one. This chain links TRBV12-3 or TRBV12-4 with TRBJ2-1, with D unresolved. The J call is in doubt because the DNA end fits TRBJ2-7 better. This CDR3 contains 14 residues. The CDR3 here is CASSFIQSYNEQYF. Written as DNA, the CDR3 is TGTGCCAGCAGTTTTATACAGAGTTACAATGAGCAGTACTTC.

The chain has TRBV7-2 and TRBJ1-2; no clear D. The germline gives CDR1 SGHTA, CDR2 FQGNSA. The CDR3 totals 13 residues. V lost 0 bases and J 4 bases, leaving 6 bases between the germline ends. DNA of the CDR3: TGTGCCAGCAGCTTAGCCCACGCCTATGGCTACACCTTC. Its protein product is CASSLAHAYGYTF.

This clonotype has only a few counts. This chain links TRBV12-3 or TRBV12-4 with TRBJ1-2; unclear D gene. CDR3 length equals 11 residues. Trimming took off 1 base at V and 10 bases at J, with 7 bases between the two ends. CDR3 nucleotides: TGTGCCAGCAGTTTAGGGAGCTACTACACCTTC. Protein sequence: CASSLGSYYTF.

This clonotype appeared a few times. The chain has TRBV3-1 and TRBJ2-7, with unresolved D. Trimming removed 2 bases at V and 0 bases at J, with 11 bases between. Germline CDR1 LGHDT, CDR2 YNNKEL (reference sequence). The CDR3 is 15 amino acids. DNA for the CDR3: TGTGCCAGCAGCCAACTATTAAGCCGCTCCTACGAGCAGTACTTC. The encoded protein is CASSQLLSRSYEQYF.

This clonotype turned up a few times. J is TRBJ2-1 and V is TRBV28; the match to TRBD1 covers 7 bases. The trim removed 2 bases at V and 3 bases at J, leaving 7 bases unmatched. This CDR3 region has 16 residues. The germline V gene has CDR1 MDHEN and CDR2 SYDVKM. CDR3 in amino acids: CASSLTGQVNYNEQFF. CDR3 bases: TGTGCCAGCAGTTTAACTGGACAGGTCAACTACAATGAGCAGTTCTTC.

A note on this clonotype: A much larger clone lies a single base off, so this may be a read error. The CDR3 loop reads CASRLGAQGRYNEQFF. As DNA, the CDR3 is TGTGCCAGCAGGTTAGGTGCACAGGGACGATACAATGAGCAGTTCTTC. The chain has TRBV12-3 or TRBV12-4 and TRBJ2-1; weak D call: TRBD1 (6 bases). The CDR3 loop spans 16 amino acids.

There are a few counts of this clonotype. This chain connects TRBV7-6 to TRBJ1-5, with D possibly matching TRBD1 (5 bases). The CDR3 sequence is 15 residues long. Germline lookup yields CDR1 SGHVS and CDR2 FNYEAQ. V was trimmed by 5 bases and J by 5 bases, leaving 16 bases between them. CDR3 DNA: TGTGCCAGCAGCCCGCAAGTGGGGCATTATCAGCCCCAGCATTTT. This sequence encodes CASSPQVGHYQPQHF.

This rearrangement joins TRBV29-1 to TRBJ2-2; D gene ambiguous. The V and J ends lost 5 bases and 4 bases respectively, with 14 bases between them. CDR3 length: 14 residues. Germline assignment: CDR1 SQVTM and CDR2 ANQGSEA. The CDR3 reads CSVPGPMGTGELFF. CDR3 DNA sequence: TGCAGCGTTCCAGGACCCATGGGCACCGGGGAGCTGTTTTTT.